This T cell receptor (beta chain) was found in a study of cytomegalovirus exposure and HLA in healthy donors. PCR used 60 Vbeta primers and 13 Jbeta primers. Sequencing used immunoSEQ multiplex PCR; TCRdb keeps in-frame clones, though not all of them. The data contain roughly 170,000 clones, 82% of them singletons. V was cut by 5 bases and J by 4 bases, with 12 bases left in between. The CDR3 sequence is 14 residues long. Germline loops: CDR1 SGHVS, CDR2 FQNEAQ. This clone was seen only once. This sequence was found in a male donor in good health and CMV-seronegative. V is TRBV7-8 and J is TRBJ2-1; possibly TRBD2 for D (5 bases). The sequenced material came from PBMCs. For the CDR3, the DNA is TGTGCCAGCAGCAGTGGGAGACTTTACAATGAGCAGTTCTTC. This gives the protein CASSSGRLYNEQFF.